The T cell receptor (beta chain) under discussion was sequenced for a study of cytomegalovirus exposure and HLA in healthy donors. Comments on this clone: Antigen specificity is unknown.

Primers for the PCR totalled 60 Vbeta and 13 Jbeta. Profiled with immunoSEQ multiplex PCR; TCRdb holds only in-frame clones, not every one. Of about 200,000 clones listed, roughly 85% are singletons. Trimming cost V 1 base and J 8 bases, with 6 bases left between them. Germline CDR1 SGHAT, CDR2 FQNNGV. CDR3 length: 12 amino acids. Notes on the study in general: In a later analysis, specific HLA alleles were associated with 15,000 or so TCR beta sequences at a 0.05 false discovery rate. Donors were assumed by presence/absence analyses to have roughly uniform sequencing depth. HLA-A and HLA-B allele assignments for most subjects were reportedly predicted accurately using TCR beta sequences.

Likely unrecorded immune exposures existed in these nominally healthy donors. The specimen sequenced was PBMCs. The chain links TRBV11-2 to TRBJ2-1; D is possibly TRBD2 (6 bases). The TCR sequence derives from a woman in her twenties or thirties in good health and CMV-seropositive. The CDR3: CASSLGGDEQFF. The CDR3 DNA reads TGTGCCAGCAGCTTAGGGGGGGATGAGCAGTTCTTC.